This T cell receptor beta chain was documented in a study of T cells in Graves' hyperthyroidism and ophthalmopathy. Study background: Pretreatment peripheral blood was obtained at initial diagnosis.

This sample holds PBMCs from under 11 ml fresh peripheral blood. Germline lookup yields CDR1 GTSNPN and CDR2 SVGIG (reference sequence). This CDR3 contains 13 residues. V shed 5 bases, J shed 5 bases, and the junction held 5 bases outside the gene matches. This clonotype was picked up a small number of times. Its antigen is not known. RNA transcripts gave rise to amplified TCR beta CDR3 regions. First-round RT-PCR of the TCR CDR3 relied on the HTBI primer set. TCRdb itself ran the multiplex PCR reads through MiXCR, one entry per CDR3 protein. This table holds under 400,000 distinct CDR3 sequences, under 25% found once. Study-level findings and limits: Ophthalmopathy was identified by the model a median roughly 6.5 months ahead of onset. Peripheral blood also featured most of the thyroid clonotypes expanded above 0.001.

This sequence originates from a woman in her 50s with Graves' hyperthyroidism. The chain has TRBV30 and TRBJ1-5; 8 positions agree with TRBD1. Sequences were obtained from blood. CDR3 DNA: TGTGCCTGGTCTTTGGGACAGGATCAGCCCCAGCATTTT. Its translation is CAWSLGQDQPQHF.